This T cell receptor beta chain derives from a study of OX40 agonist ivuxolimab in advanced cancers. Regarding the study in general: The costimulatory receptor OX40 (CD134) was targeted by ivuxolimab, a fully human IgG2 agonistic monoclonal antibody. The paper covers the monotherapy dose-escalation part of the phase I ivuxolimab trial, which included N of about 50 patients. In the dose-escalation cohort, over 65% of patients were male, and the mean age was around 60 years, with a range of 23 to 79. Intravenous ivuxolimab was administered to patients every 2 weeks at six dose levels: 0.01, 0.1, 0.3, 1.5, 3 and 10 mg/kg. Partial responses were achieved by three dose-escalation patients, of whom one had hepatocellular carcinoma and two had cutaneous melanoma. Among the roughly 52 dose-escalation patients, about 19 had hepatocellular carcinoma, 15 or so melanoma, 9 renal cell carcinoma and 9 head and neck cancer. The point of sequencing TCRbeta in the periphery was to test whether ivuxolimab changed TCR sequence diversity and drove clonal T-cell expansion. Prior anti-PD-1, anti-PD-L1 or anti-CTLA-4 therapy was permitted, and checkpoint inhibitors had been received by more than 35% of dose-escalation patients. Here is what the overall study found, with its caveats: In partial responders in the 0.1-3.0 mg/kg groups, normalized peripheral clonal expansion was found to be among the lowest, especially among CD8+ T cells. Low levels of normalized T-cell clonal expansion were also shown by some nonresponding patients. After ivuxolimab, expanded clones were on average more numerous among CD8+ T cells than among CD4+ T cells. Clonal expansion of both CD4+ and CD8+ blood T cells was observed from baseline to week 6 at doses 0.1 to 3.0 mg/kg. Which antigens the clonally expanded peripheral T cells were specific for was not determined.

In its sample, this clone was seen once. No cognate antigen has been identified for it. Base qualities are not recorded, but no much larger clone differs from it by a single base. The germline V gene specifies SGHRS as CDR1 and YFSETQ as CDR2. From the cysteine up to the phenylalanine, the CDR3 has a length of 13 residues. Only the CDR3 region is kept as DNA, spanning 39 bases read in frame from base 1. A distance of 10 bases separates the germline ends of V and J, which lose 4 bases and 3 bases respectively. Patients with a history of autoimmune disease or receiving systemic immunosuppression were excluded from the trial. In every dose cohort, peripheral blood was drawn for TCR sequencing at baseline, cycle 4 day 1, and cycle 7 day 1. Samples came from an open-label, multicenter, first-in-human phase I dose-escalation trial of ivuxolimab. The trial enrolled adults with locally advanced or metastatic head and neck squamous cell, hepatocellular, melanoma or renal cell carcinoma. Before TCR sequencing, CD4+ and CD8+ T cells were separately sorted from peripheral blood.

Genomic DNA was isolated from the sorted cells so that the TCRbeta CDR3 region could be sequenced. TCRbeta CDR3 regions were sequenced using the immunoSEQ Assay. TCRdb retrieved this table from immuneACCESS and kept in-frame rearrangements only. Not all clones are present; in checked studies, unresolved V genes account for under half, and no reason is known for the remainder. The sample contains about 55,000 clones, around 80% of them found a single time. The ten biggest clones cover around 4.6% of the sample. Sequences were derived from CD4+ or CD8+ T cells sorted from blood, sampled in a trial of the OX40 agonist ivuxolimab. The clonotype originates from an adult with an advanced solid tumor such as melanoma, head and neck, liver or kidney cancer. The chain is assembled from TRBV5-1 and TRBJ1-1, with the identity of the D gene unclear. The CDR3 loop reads CASSRGRDTEAFF. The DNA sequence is TGCGCCAGCAGCCGAGGCCGGGACACTGAAGCTTTCTTT.